The T cell receptor beta chain under discussion was sequenced for a study of cytomegalovirus exposure and HLA in healthy donors. Regarding the study as a whole: In an earlier analysis, productive rearrangement rates for most beta V segments clustered near 87% or 30%. Later analysis found that TCR beta chains associated with HLA were more clonally expanded than other, equally common chains. A list of 164 TCR beta chains associated with cytomegalovirus was given. Later analysis demonstrated an association between a missense DCLRE1C variant and TCR beta V- and J-gene trimming.

Details on this clone: Antigen unknown.

A multiplex PCR was run with 60 Vbeta primers and 13 Jbeta primers. TCRdb keeps only in-frame clones here, not all; method: immunoSEQ multiplex PCR. The sample includes approximately 80,000 clones. V lost 4 bases and J lost 9; bases outside the gene matches: 8. Germline-derived CDR1 and CDR2 are SGHNT and YYREEE (reference sequence). The CDR3 has 14 amino acids. Input material: PBMCs. V gene TRBV5-4 combines with J gene TRBJ2-1; 9 nucleotides agree with TRBD2. The receptor was derived from a woman aged 30 to 39 in good health and CMV-seronegative. CDR3 in DNA: TGTGCCAGCAGCCTTCTTAGCGGGAGAAGTGAGCAGTTCTTC. Translating gives CASSLLSGRSEQFF.